This T cell receptor (beta chain) was captured by sequencing in a study of blood T cell repertoires in COVID-19. Study summary: The United States, Italy and Spain were the sources of the acute and convalescent COVID-19 samples. T cells, B-cell-depleted T cells, or PBMCs supplied cDNA or gDNA.

In the authors' methods: For nucleated cells, counts were estimated from reference gene primer amplification. The method was immunoSEQ multiplex PCR; TCRdb's version includes in-frame clones alone and lacks a portion of them. The V and J calls and clone size come from that table; D and trimming were worked out from the DNA. In the table there are just under 80,000 clones, roughly 85% of which are singletons. The count of this clone is one. Trimming pared 5 bases from V and 1 base from J, leaving 20 bases between. The CDR3 totals 17 residues. CDR1 is LGHDT, CDR2 YNNKEL, per germline (reference sequence).

The sequence derives from a woman in her 70s with acute or convalescent COVID-19. Material: peripheral blood. The gene calls are TRBV3-1 (or the pseudogene TRBV3-2) and TRBJ1-2; D is uncertain. The CDR3 DNA reads as TGTGCCAGCAGCTTCCTGGGCTCCCCCAACGTTAACTATGGCTACACCTTC. Its translation is CASSFLGSPNVNYGYTF.